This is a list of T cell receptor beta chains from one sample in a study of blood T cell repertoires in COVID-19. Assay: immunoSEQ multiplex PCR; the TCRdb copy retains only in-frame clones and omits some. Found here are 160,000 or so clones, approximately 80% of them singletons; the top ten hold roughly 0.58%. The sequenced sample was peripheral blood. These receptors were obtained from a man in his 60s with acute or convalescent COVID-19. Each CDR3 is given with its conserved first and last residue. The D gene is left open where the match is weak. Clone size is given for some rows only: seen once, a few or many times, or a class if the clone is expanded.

CDR3 DNA: TGTGCCAGCAGCCCAACAGGGGAATACGAGCAGTACTTC; CDR3 protein: CASSPTGEYEQYF; clone size: .; D gene: TRBD1; V gene: TRBV11-3; J gene: TRBJ2-7
CDR3 DNA: TGTGCCAGCAGCCAGGGGGGCAGGGGGCCTGAAAAACTGTTTTTT; CDR3 protein: CASSQGGRGPEKLFF; clone size: .; D gene: TRBD1; V gene: TRBV7-9; J gene: TRBJ1-4
CDR3 DNA: TGTGCCAGCAGCTCAGACAGGAGCTCCTATAATTCACCCCTCCACTTT; CDR3 protein: CASSSDRSSYNSPLHF; clone size: few; D gene: .; V gene: TRBV6-2/TRBV6-3; J gene: TRBJ1-6
CDR3 DNA: TGTGCCAGCAGCCCCCAGGGGTGGACTGAAGCTTTCTTT; CDR3 protein: CASSPQGWTEAFF; clone size: .; D gene: .; V gene: TRBV11-1; J gene: TRBJ1-1
CDR3 DNA: TGTGCCAGCAGTATCCGATCCGGGACAGGGTTGGGTGAGCAGTTCTTC; CDR3 protein: CASSIRSGTGLGEQFF; clone size: .; D gene: TRBD1; V gene: TRBV27; J gene: TRBJ2-1
CDR3 DNA: TGTGCCACCAGTGACCGACAGGGGGCCAGCTCCTACGAGCAGTACTTC; CDR3 protein: CATSDRQGASSYEQYF; clone size: .; D gene: TRBD1; V gene: TRBV24-1; J gene: TRBJ2-7
CDR3 DNA: TGTGCCAGCAGTTTCGAGGACAGGGGATTTCAGCCCCAGCATTTT; CDR3 protein: CASSFEDRGFQPQHF; clone size: .; D gene: TRBD1; V gene: TRBV28; J gene: TRBJ1-5
CDR3 DNA: TGTGCCAGCAGCCCTTCGACTAGCGGGGGGTCTAGCTCCTACAATGAGCAGTTCTTC; CDR3 protein: CASSPSTSGGSSSYNEQFF; clone size: once; D gene: TRBD2; V gene: TRBV11-3; J gene: TRBJ2-1
CDR3 DNA: TGTGCCAGCAGCCAACTCCGGGAACACACCGGGGAGCTGTTTTTT; CDR3 protein: CASSQLREHTGELFF; clone size: .; D gene: .; V gene: TRBV3-1/TRBV3-2; J gene: TRBJ2-2
CDR3 DNA: TGTGCCAGCAGCCTTATCGGTGAGCAGTTCTTC; CDR3 protein: CASSLIGEQFF; clone size: few; D gene: .; V gene: TRBV7-9; J gene: TRBJ2-1
CDR3 DNA: TGCGCCAGCAGCTTAGGACAGGGTGACGCAGATACGCAGTATTTT; CDR3 protein: CASSLGQGDADTQYF; clone size: .; D gene: TRBD1; V gene: TRBV5-1; J gene: TRBJ2-3
CDR3 DNA: TGCGCCAGCAGCTTGGGGGAGACCTATGGCTACACCTTC; CDR3 protein: CASSLGETYGYTF; clone size: .; D gene: .; V gene: TRBV5-1; J gene: TRBJ1-2
CDR3 DNA: TGTGCCAGTAATTGGGTTACAGGGGCAAGTTATGGCTACACCTTC; CDR3 protein: CASNWVTGASYGYTF; clone size: few; D gene: TRBD1; V gene: TRBV19; J gene: TRBJ1-2
CDR3 DNA: TGTGCCAGCAGCGAACTTGGCGGAGGGGCCTACGAGCAGTACTTC; CDR3 protein: CASSELGGGAYEQYF; clone size: .; D gene: .; V gene: TRBV2; J gene: TRBJ2-7
CDR3 DNA: TGTGCCAGCAGCTTTTCGGCTGGACTGATCAATGAGCAGTTCTTC; CDR3 protein: CASSFSAGLINEQFF; clone size: .; D gene: .; V gene: TRBV12-1; J gene: TRBJ2-1
CDR3 DNA: TGCAGCGTTGGTGAGAGTTCCTACGAGCAGTACTTC; CDR3 protein: CSVGESSYEQYF; clone size: .; D gene: .; V gene: TRBV29-1; J gene: TRBJ2-7
CDR3 DNA: TGTGCCAGCAGCTTAGGTTACAGGGGGCAAGGCTACACCTTC; CDR3 protein: CASSLGYRGQGYTF; clone size: .; D gene: TRBD1; V gene: TRBV11-2; J gene: TRBJ1-2
CDR3 DNA: TGTGCCAGCTCACCGACGCGGGACCAAGAGACCCAGTACTTC; CDR3 protein: CASSPTRDQETQYF; clone size: .; D gene: .; V gene: TRBV18; J gene: TRBJ2-5
CDR3 DNA: TGTGCCAGCAGCCCACCCGGGACAGGGACAGAGCAGTTCTTC; CDR3 protein: CASSPPGTGTEQFF; clone size: .; D gene: TRBD1; V gene: TRBV7-2; J gene: TRBJ2-1
CDR3 DNA: TGTGCCAGCTCACCACTCCGGGGAAGCGAATACGAGCAGTACTTC; CDR3 protein: CASSPLRGSEYEQYF; clone size: .; D gene: .; V gene: TRBV18; J gene: TRBJ2-7
CDR3 DNA: TGTGCCAGCAGTGAATACCCGGGAGCTAGCTACAATGAGCAGTTCTTC; CDR3 protein: CASSEYPGASYNEQFF; clone size: .; D gene: .; V gene: TRBV6-1; J gene: TRBJ2-1
CDR3 DNA: TGTGCCAGCTCAGCTGGACAGGGGGCGGCTTACGAGCAGTACTTC; CDR3 protein: CASSAGQGAAYEQYF; clone size: .; D gene: TRBD1; V gene: TRBV18; J gene: TRBJ2-7
CDR3 DNA: TGTGCCAGCAGTTTTTGGAGGCAAGCGGGGGACAATGAGCAGTTCTTC; CDR3 protein: CASSFWRQAGDNEQFF; clone size: .; D gene: TRBD2; V gene: TRBV28; J gene: TRBJ2-1
CDR3 DNA: TGTGCCAGCAGTTACTCTCAGGGGAATAATGGCTACACCTTC; CDR3 protein: CASSYSQGNNGYTF; clone size: .; D gene: .; V gene: TRBV6-2/TRBV6-3; J gene: TRBJ1-2
CDR3 DNA: TGTGCCAGCAGTTACGGGGGGTTAGGAAACACCATATATTTT; CDR3 protein: CASSYGGLGNTIYF; clone size: .; D gene: .; V gene: TRBV6-5; J gene: TRBJ1-3
CDR3 DNA: TGTGCCAGCAGGACGCAGGGCGCGTATGGCTACACCTTC; CDR3 protein: CASRTQGAYGYTF; clone size: .; D gene: .; V gene: TRBV9; J gene: TRBJ1-2
CDR3 DNA: TGTGCCAGCAGTTCAGCGGGAGCGGGCGGCGAGCAGTACTTC; CDR3 protein: CASSSAGAGGEQYF; clone size: .; D gene: TRBD2; V gene: TRBV28; J gene: TRBJ2-7
CDR3 DNA: TGTGCCAGCAGCTCCGCAGGCGACAGGGGGCCGGATGGCTACACCTTC; CDR3 protein: CASSSAGDRGPDGYTF; clone size: few; D gene: TRBD1; V gene: TRBV5-4; J gene: TRBJ1-2
CDR3 DNA: TGCACCAGCAGCCAAGGCCCGGGGGTCCCCCTCTACGAGCAGTACTTC; CDR3 protein: CTSSQGPGVPLYEQYF; clone size: once; D gene: .; V gene: TRBV1; J gene: TRBJ2-7